These 26 T cell receptor beta chains originate from one sample sequenced in a study of a mutant IDH1 vaccine in newly diagnosed glioma. Assay: immunoSEQ multiplex PCR; the TCRdb copy retains only in-frame clones and omits some. This repertoire shows roughly 32,000 clones, roughly nine tenths found once; its top ten account for around 2.2%. Time point denoted: week 47, end of study. Each dose of the vaccine consisted of 300 ug of mutant IDH1 20-mer peptide, with topical imiquimod. The antigens of these receptors remain unknown. The material was PBMCs, obtained from a glioma patient whose treatment included an IDH1 peptide vaccine. These TCRs come from a man aged 35-49 years with glioma.

This rearrangement joins TRBV6-5 to TRBJ2-5; the D gene is possibly TRBD2 (6 bases). Germline V gives CDR1 MNHEY, CDR2 SVGAGI. The CDR3 is 12 residues long. V lost 9 bases to trimming and J lost 2 bases, with 10 bases between them. This CDR3 reads CASPGGQETQYF. DNA for the CDR3: TGTGCCAGTCCCGGGGGTCAAGAGACCCAGTACTTC.

The chain joins TRBV9 to TRBJ1-5, with D possibly matching TRBD1 (6 bases). Germline V lookup: CDR1 SGDLS, CDR2 YYNGEE. This CDR3 is built from 15 residues. V lost 4 bases, J lost 4 bases, and 15 bases lay in between. CDR3 coding DNA: TGTGCCAGCAGCCCGGTCGGGGGCGCGAATCAGCCCCAGCATTTT. Its translation is CASSPVGGANQPQHF.

The rearrangement joins TRBV7-9 to TRBJ2-5, with 9 positions matching TRBD2. V trimming: 0 bases; J trimming: 5 bases; junction bases outside the gene matches: 4. CDR1 is SEHNR, CDR2 FQNEAQ, per germline (reference sequence). The CDR3 is 15 residues long. CDR3 coding DNA: TGTGCCAGCAGCTTAGCGGTGGCGGGAGGGGAGACCCAGTACTTC. Translating it yields CASSLAVAGGETQYF.

The gene calls are TRBV4-1 and TRBJ2-5; D unclear. Germline CDR1 and CDR2: MGHRA and YSYEKL. This CDR3 region has 14 residues. The ends were cut back, 4 bases at V and 5 bases at J, with 14 bases in the middle. The CDR3 DNA follows: TGCGCCAGCAGCCCCGACCCCTTGGGGGAGACCCAGTACTTC. It translates to CASSPDPLGETQYF.

V is TRBV7-2 and J is TRBJ2-1; 9 bases fit TRBD1. The V and J ends lost 4 bases and 6 bases, in that order; junction bases with no gene match: 4. Germline V gene data show CDR1 as SGHTA and CDR2 as FQGNSA. The CDR3 is made up of 14 amino acids. The CDR3 coding sequence is TGTGCCAGCAGCTCGGACAGGGGCTCCAATGAGCAGTTCTTC. It yields the protein CASSSDRGSNEQFF.

V gene TRBV5-6 combines with J gene TRBJ2-1, with D maybe TRBD2 (6 bases). Trimming removed 4 bases at V and 5 bases at J, with 13 bases between. Germline V lookup: CDR1 SGHDT, CDR2 YYEEEE. The CDR3 sequence is 14 residues long. Here the CDR3 DNA reads TGTGCCAGCAGCCACCGACGGACTAACAATGAGCAGTTCTTC. The encoded protein is CASSHRRTNNEQFF.

The genes are TRBV5-1 and TRBJ2-2; 12 nucleotides agree with TRBD2. The V segment lost 4 bases and the J segment 4 bases; nucleotides outside the gene matches: 5. This CDR3 region has 16 residues. CDR1 is SGHRS, CDR2 YFSETQ, per germline. CDR3 sequence (DNA): TGCGCCAGCAGCCCGCTAGCGGGGGGGGCCACCGGGGAGCTGTTTTTT. Translated: CASSPLAGGATGELFF.

The chain recombines TRBV5-4 with TRBJ2-3; possibly TRBD1 for D (6 bases). From germline, CDR1 is SGHNT and CDR2 YYREEE (reference sequence). The CDR3 has 15 residues. V lost 0 bases, J lost 5 bases, and 13 bases lay in between. The CDR3 sequence is CASSLAGLRGDTQYF. The CDR3 region has the DNA TGTGCCAGCAGCTTGGCAGGGCTCAGGGGAGATACGCAGTATTTT.

The gene calls are TRBV30 and TRBJ1-5, with 7 bases identical to TRBD1. Germline lookup yields CDR1 GTSNPN and CDR2 SVGIG (reference sequence). The CDR3 spans 13 residues. V lost 4 bases, J lost 6 bases, and 6 bases stayed unmatched. The CDR3 sequence: CAWKTGVGQPQHF. As DNA, the CDR3 is TGTGCCTGGAAAACAGGGGTCGGTCAGCCCCAGCATTTT.

This chain joins TRBV28 and TRBJ2-5, with TRBD1 matching 10 bases. The CDR3 is 14 residues long. Looked up from germline, CDR1 is MDHEN and CDR2 is SYDVKM. V shed 6 bases and J 7 bases; nucleotides not matched to a gene: 8. DNA for the CDR3: TGTGCCAGCAGAACCCCGGGACAGGGGTGGACCCAGTACTTC. Residues: CASRTPGQGWTQYF. The entire variable domain, with the rest obtained from reference TRBV28 and TRBJ2-5, is as follows: DVKVTQSSRYLVKRTGEKVFLECVQDMDHENMFWYRQDPGLGLRLIYFSYDVKMKEKGDIPEGYSVSREKKERFSLILESASTNQTSMYLCASRTPGQGWTQYFGPGTRLLVL.

J is TRBJ2-7 and V is TRBV5-8, with D unresolved. Germline V gene lookup returns CDR1 SGHTS and CDR2 YDEGEE. V was shortened by 4 bases and J by 2 bases, with 10 bases between the two germline ends. The CDR3 extends over 13 amino acids. The chain's CDR3 is CASSPDGTYEQYV. CDR3 in DNA: TGTGCCAGCAGCCCTGACGGAACCTACGAGCAGTACGTC.

This chain connects TRBV4-3 to TRBJ2-2, with D unclear. The CDR3 is 14 residues long. V was shortened by 2 bases and J by 3 bases, with 7 bases between the two germline ends. Germline loops: CDR1 LGHNA, CDR2 YSLEER. The CDR3 DNA follows: TGCGCCAGCAGCCAACGACACCACACCGGGGAGCTGTTTTTT. Amino acid sequence: CASSQRHHTGELFF.

The chain has TRBV7-8 and TRBJ1-2; D not certain. This CDR3 region has 14 residues. CDR1 is SGHVS, CDR2 FQNEAQ, per germline. Trimming stripped 5 bases from V and 3 bases from J, with 13 bases between. The CDR3 is CASSPGGSDYGYTF. CDR3 coding DNA: TGTGCCAGCAGCCCTGGCGGGTCAGACTATGGCTACACCTTC.

The rearrangement links TRBV30 to TRBJ1-4; tentatively, D is TRBD1 (5 bases). V was pared by 2 bases and J by 5 bases, with 18 bases between. Germline loops: CDR1 GTSNPN, CDR2 SVGIG (reference sequence). CDR3 length: 16 amino acids. CDR3 protein: CAWSWVREVLNEKLFF. The CDR3, as DNA: TGTGCCTGGAGTTGGGTCAGGGAGGTCCTGAATGAAAAACTGTTTTTT.

This rearrangement joins TRBV4-1 to TRBJ1-2, with 12 bases fitting TRBD1. The V and J ends lost 0 bases and 3 bases, in that order; junction bases with no gene match: 11. CDR1 is MGHRA and CDR2 is YSYEKL in the germline V gene. There are 19 residues in the CDR3. CDR3 nucleotide sequence: TGCGCCAGCAGCCAAGACCGGGCGGGACAGGGGGCGCAGGACTATGGCTACACCTTC. Its translation: CASSQDRAGQGAQDYGYTF.

This clone was recorded only once. The CDR3, as DNA: TGTGCCAGCAGTTTCTATGGGAATTCACCCCTCCACTTT. Translated: CASSFYGNSPLHF. This chain joins TRBV27 and TRBJ1-6; unclear D gene. The CDR3 has 13 residues. V gave up 3 bases and J gave up 7 bases, with 7 bases separating them. From germline, CDR1 is MNHEY and CDR2 SMNVEV (reference sequence).

Only one count was recorded for this clone. V gene TRBV19 combines with J gene TRBJ1-1, with D unresolved. The length of the CDR3 is 12 residues. Germline V lookup: CDR1 LNHDA, CDR2 SQIVND (reference sequence). Trimming left V 1 base short and J 4 bases short, with 4 bases between. The CDR3 region is CASSIGVTEAFF. As DNA, the CDR3 is TGTGCCAGTAGTATAGGAGTCACTGAAGCTTTCTTT.

The gene calls are TRBV19 and TRBJ2-1; 11 bases line up with TRBD2. Germline CDR1 LNHDA, CDR2 SQIVND (reference sequence). The J segment lost 8 bases and the V segment lost 2 bases, leaving 5 bases of the junction unmatched. This CDR3 comprises 15 residues. In DNA form, the CDR3 reads TGTGCCAGTAGTATAACTAGCGGGAGAATCGATGAGCAGTTCTTC. Translation gives CASSITSGRIDEQFF.

The V gene is TRBV5-6, the J gene TRBJ1-3; no definite D call. Germline V CDR1 and CDR2: SGHDT, YYEEEE. Trimming pared 0 bases from V and 0 bases from J, leaving 10 bases between. The CDR3 is 16 residues long. The CDR3, as DNA: TGTGCCAGCAGCTTGGCCCCGGCAGTCTCTGGAAACACCATATATTTT. Residues: CASSLAPAVSGNTIYF.

The chain uses TRBV4-1 and TRBJ2-2, with D perhaps TRBD1 (5 bases). The V gene lost 5 bases and the J gene lost 6 bases, with 19 bases spanning the gap. This CDR3 spans 16 amino acids. The germline CDR1 and CDR2 sequences are MGHRA and YSYEKL. Here the CDR3 reads CASSKGVTELAGELFF. CDR3 DNA: TGCGCCAGCAGCAAAGGGGTCACAGAGTTAGCCGGGGAGCTGTTTTTT.

The V call is TRBV6-5, the J call TRBJ1-4; maybe TRBD1 (5 bases). CDR1 MNHEY and CDR2 SVGAGI come from the germline V gene. The CDR3 consists of 14 residues. Trimming left V 2 bases short and J 7 bases short, with 11 bases between. The CDR3: CASSYGGVSEKLFF. For the CDR3, the DNA is TGTGCCAGCAGTTACGGGGGGGTTAGTGAAAAACTGTTTTTT.

The CDR3 DNA sequence: TGTGCCAGCAGTTACCCCGCGGGACAGGGGGCTCACGAGCAGTACTTC. It yields the protein CASSYPAGQGAHEQYF. This chain links TRBV6-6 with TRBJ2-7; 12 nucleotides agree with TRBD1. Looked up from germline, CDR1 is MNHNY and CDR2 is SVGAGI (reference sequence). This CDR3 region has 16 residues. The V segment lost 2 bases and the J segment 5 bases; nucleotides outside the gene matches: 7.

This clone was seen only once. J is TRBJ2-1 and V is TRBV19, with a tentative D call TRBD2 (6 bases). CDR3 length: 16 amino acids. Per germline, CDR1 LNHDA and CDR2 SQIVND (reference sequence). Between the trimmed V and J ends, which lost 5 bases and 6 bases, there was a span of 20 bases. The CDR3 region is CASSPQAGTPFNEQFF. The CDR3, as DNA: TGTGCCAGTAGTCCCCAAGCCGGGACTCCTTTCAATGAGCAGTTCTTC.

V and J are TRBV19 and TRBJ2-2; D is unclear. Trimming cost V 2 bases and J 4 bases, with 11 bases left between them. The CDR3 length is 15 residues. Germline loops: CDR1 LNHDA, CDR2 SQIVND (reference sequence). The CDR3 is CASSITPRSTGELFF. DNA for the CDR3: TGTGCCAGTAGTATAACCCCGAGAAGCACCGGGGAGCTGTTTTTT.

The chain joins TRBV19 to TRBJ1-5, with 7 bases that match TRBD1. This CDR3 comprises 13 residues. Germline CDR1 reads LNHDA; CDR2 reads SQIVND (reference sequence). Germline trimming cut 4 bases from V and 7 bases from J; bases unmatched to any gene: 4. CDR3 residues: CASSSTGEQPQHF. The CDR3 coding sequence is TGTGCCAGTAGTAGCACAGGGGAACAGCCCCAGCATTTT.

The J gene is TRBJ1-5, the V gene TRBV6-6; 7 positions match TRBD1. Germline V gene lookup returns CDR1 MNHNY and CDR2 SVGAGI (reference sequence). The CDR3 length is 14 residues. V lost 5 bases, J lost 3 bases, and 4 bases stayed unmatched. CDR3 region: CASSRDRYNQPQHF. The CDR3 nucleotides are TGTGCCAGCAGTCGGGACAGATACAATCAGCCCCAGCATTTT.